This T cell receptor beta chain was identified during a study of shared clonotypes between healthy human individuals. In the naive CD8 group, cells lacked CD45RO and were positively selected for CCR7, so terminally differentiated effector memory CD45RA+ cells were left out. Using immunoSEQ multiplex PCR, the repertoire was profiled, and TCRdb retains in-frame clones only, with some absent. This repertoire shows roughly 600,000 clones, about 98% found once; its top ten account for 0.25% to 0.35%. This CDR3 has 14 amino acids. Germline V gene data show CDR1 as GTSNPN and CDR2 as SVGIG (reference sequence). Trimming shortened V by 1 base and J by 5 bases, and 14 bases separated the two germline ends.

The receptor was isolated from a man aged 25-40 years in good health. The V and J genes are TRBV30 and TRBJ1-1; tentative D call: TRBD1 (5 bases). The sequencing sample was made of naive CD8+ T cells sorted from blood. CDR3 sequence (DNA): TGTGCCTGGAGTGAGGGGCGCGGGGGTACTGAAGCTTTCTTT. This codes for CAWSEGRGGTEAFF.